The present T cell receptor beta chain was sequenced within a study of T-cell memory formation after mild COVID-19 (dated by TCRdb to the early 2020s). Turning to the overall study: Most TCR sequence clusters were specific to one of the two donors. In a couple of donors, T-cell clones that expanded and contracted after mild COVID-19 were tracked by sequencing TCRalpha and TCRbeta repertoires over time. Two young, previously healthy adult volunteers made up the cohort, one male and one female.

With regard to this clonotype: Its antigen is not yet known. The record has no base qualities; no much larger clone is one base away.

Germline trimming amounts to 6 bases on V and 7 bases on J, with 8 as the count of junction bases outside the gene matches. The CDR3 measures 13 amino acids from cysteine to phenylalanine. Only CDR3 DNA remains: 39 bases, in frame from the first base. CDR1 and CDR2, per the germline V gene (reference sequence), are DFQATT and SNEGSKA. The data were produced on an Illumina NovaSeq 6000. TCRalpha and TCRbeta cDNA libraries were built by 5'RACE with constant-segment primers, adding sample barcodes and unique molecular identifiers. RNA was extracted from every sample with Trizol reagent. Libraries were amplified in two PCR steps, with a second sample barcode and Illumina TruSeq adapters added in the second step. The libraries were sequenced on an Illumina NovaSeq using 2 x 150 bp paired-end reads. For the original study's pipeline: Demultiplexing of reads and collapsing into UMI-guided consensus sequences were performed with migec v1.2.7. Using mixcr v2.1.11, UMI consensuses were aligned to TRA and TRB V and J templates and then assembled into clonotypes. Clonotypes were classified as expanded or contracted when called significant by both edgeR and NoisET, with noise models trained on biological replicates. For edgeR calls, the cutoffs were a false discovery rate-adjusted p below 0.01 and a log2 fold-change threshold of 1. As an exploratory analysis of dynamics, max-normalized trajectories of the 1000 most abundant clonotypes were examined with PCA combined with hierarchical clustering. Separately sequenced CD4+ and CD8+ repertoires were used to assign the CD4 or CD8 phenotype of responding clones. TCRdb redid the processing of the public reads, applying fastp at Q25 and MiXCR, and retained in-frame beta chains. For every CDR3 protein sequence, its rows merge into one entry that carries the most common genes and DNA. TCRdb assigned the V and J calls; the authors' analysis was not used. This sample comprises roughly 340,000 distinct CDR3 sequences, 15% of them detected only once. 20% to 25% of the sample comes from the top ten.

What the authors observed across the whole study: Balanced CD4/CD8 phenotypes were observed for clones contracting from day 15 to 85, whereas a bias towards CD4+ was observed for a second wave of clones expanding from day 15 to 37. The study covered only a couple of mild cases, and larger cohorts including severe cases with pre-infection samples were considered necessary. Some responding clones were detected in pre-infection memory, suggesting pre-existing cross-reactive memory T cells joined the SARS-CoV-2 response. Contracting CD4+ clones appeared mostly in the CM and EM memory subsets, whereas CD8+ clones were enriched in EMRA. SARS-CoV-2 specificity of the second-wave clones peaking on day 37 was not confirmed.

PBMCs were isolated by Ficoll-Paque density gradient centrifugation. The chain links TRBV20-1 with TRBJ1-4, and 7 bases in between align with TRBD1. Sequencing was done on a sample of PBMCs or a T cell subset sorted from them (not recorded which). This sequence originates from a man aged 18 to 29 who had mild COVID-19 (a few samples of this study predate the infection). The sample titles of this study are shuffled in the database, so cell type and time point are left out; the donor was told from shared clones. CDR3 protein: CSARQGLGEKLFF. The bases read TGCAGTGCAAGACAGGGTTTGGGTGAAAAACTGTTTTTT.